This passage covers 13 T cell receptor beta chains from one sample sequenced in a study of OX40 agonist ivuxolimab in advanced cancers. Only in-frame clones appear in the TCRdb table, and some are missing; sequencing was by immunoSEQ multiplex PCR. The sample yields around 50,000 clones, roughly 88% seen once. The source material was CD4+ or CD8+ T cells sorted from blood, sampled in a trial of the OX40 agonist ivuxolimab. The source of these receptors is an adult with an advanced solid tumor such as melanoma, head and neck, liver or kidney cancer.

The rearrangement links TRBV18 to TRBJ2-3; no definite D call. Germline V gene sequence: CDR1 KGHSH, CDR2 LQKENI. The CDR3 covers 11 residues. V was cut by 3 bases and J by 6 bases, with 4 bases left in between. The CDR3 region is CASSPGDTQYF. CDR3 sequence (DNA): TGTGCCAGCTCACCGGGGGATACGCAGTATTTT. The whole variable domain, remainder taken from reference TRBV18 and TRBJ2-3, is NAGVMQNPRHLVRRRGQEARLRCSPMKGHSHVYWYRQLPEEGLKFMVYLQKENIIDESGMPKERFSAEFPKEGPSILRIQQVVRGDSAAYFCASSPGDTQYFGPGTRLTVL.

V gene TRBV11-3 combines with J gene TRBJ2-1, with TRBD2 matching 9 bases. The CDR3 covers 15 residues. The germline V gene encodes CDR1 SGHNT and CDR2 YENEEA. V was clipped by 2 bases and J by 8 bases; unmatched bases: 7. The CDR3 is CASSLSGTSIDEQFF. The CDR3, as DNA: TGTGCCAGCAGCTTATCCGGGACTAGCATCGATGAGCAGTTCTTC.

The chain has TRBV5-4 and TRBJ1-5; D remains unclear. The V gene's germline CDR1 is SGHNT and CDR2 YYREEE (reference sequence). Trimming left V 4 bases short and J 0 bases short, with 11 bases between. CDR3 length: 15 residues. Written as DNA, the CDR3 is TGTGCCAGCAGCCCGGACCCTTATAGCAATCAGCCCCAGCATTTT. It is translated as CASSPDPYSNQPQHF.

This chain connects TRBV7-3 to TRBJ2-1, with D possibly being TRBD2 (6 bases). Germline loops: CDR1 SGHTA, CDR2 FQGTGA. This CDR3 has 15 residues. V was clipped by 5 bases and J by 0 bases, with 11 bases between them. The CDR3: CASSPQTSSYNEQFF. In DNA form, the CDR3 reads TGTGCCAGCAGCCCTCAGACTAGCTCCTACAATGAGCAGTTCTTC.

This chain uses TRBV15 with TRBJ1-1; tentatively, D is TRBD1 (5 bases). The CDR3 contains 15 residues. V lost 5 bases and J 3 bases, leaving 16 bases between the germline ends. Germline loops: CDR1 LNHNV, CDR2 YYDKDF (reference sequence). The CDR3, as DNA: TGTGCCACCAGCCCACGGCGGGGGGGTCACACTGAAGCTTTCTTT. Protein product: CATSPRRGGHTEAFF.

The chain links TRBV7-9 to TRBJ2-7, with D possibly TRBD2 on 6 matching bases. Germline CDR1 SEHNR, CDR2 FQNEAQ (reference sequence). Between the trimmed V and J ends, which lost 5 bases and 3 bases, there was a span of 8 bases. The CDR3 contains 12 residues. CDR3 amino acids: CASSAGGYEQYF. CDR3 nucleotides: TGTGCCAGCAGCGCCGGGGGCTACGAGCAGTACTTC.

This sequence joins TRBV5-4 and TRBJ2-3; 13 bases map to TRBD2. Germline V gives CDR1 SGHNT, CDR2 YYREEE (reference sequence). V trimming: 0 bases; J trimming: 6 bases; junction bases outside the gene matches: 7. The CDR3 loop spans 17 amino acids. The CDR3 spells CASSLEPTSGRLDTQYF. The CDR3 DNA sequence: TGTGCCAGCAGCTTGGAGCCGACTAGCGGGAGGTTGGATACGCAGTATTTT.

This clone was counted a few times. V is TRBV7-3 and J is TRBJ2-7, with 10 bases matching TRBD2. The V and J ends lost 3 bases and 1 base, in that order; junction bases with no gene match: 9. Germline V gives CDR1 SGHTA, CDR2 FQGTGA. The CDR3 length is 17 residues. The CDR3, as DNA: TGTGCCAGCAGCTTCTCTCCCAGGACTAGCGGATCCTACGAGCAGTACTTC. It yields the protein CASSFSPRTSGSYEQYF.

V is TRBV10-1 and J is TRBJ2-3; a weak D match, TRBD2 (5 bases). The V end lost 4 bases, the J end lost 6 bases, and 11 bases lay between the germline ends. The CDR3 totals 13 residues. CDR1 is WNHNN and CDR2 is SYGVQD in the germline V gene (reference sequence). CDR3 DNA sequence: TGCGCCAGCAGTGGAAATGGAGGCGATACGCAGTATTTT. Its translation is CASSGNGGDTQYF.

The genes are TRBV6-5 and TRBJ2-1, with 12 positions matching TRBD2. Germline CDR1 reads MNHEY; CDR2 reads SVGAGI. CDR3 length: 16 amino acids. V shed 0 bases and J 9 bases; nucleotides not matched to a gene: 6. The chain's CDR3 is CASSYSGSSGRGEQFF. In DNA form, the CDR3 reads TGTGCCAGCAGTTACTCTGGCTCTAGCGGGAGGGGTGAGCAGTTCTTC.

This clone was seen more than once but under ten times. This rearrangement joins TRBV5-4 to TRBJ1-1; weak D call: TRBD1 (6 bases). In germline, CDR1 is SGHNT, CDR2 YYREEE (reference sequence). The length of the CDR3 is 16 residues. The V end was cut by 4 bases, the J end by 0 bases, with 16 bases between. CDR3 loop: CASSPGTSKLNTEAFF. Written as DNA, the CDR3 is TGTGCCAGCAGCCCCGGGACATCGAAGCTGAACACTGAAGCTTTCTTT.

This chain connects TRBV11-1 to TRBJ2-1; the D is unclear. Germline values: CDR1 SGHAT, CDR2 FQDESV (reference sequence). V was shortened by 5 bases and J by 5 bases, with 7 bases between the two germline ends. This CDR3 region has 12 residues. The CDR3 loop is CASSPTNNEQFF. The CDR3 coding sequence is TGTGCCAGCAGCCCCACTAACAATGAGCAGTTCTTC. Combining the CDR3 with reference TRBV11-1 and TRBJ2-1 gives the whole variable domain EAEVAQSPRYKITEKSQAVAFWCDPISGHATLYWYRQILGQGPELLVQFQDESVVDDSQLPKDRFSAERLKGVDSTLKIQPAELGDSAMYLCASSPTNNEQFFGPGTRLTVL.

The CDR3 sequence: CASSWTSAFTGELFF. The DNA of the CDR3 is TGCGCCAGCAGCTGGACTAGCGCCTTCACCGGGGAGCTGTTTTTT. The rearrangement links TRBV5-1 to TRBJ2-2; 9 bases map to TRBD2. The length of the CDR3 is 15 residues. After removal of 3 bases from V and 4 bases from J, the junction contained 4 bases not matched to a gene. Germline-derived CDR1 and CDR2 are SGHRS and YFSETQ. Filled out from reference TRBV5-1 and TRBJ2-2, the complete variable domain reads KAGVTQTPRYLIKTRGQQVTLSCSPISGHRSVSWYQQTPGQGLQFLFEYFSETQRNKGNFPGRFSGRQFSNSRSEMNVSTLELGDSALYLCASSWTSAFTGELFFGEGSRLTVL.